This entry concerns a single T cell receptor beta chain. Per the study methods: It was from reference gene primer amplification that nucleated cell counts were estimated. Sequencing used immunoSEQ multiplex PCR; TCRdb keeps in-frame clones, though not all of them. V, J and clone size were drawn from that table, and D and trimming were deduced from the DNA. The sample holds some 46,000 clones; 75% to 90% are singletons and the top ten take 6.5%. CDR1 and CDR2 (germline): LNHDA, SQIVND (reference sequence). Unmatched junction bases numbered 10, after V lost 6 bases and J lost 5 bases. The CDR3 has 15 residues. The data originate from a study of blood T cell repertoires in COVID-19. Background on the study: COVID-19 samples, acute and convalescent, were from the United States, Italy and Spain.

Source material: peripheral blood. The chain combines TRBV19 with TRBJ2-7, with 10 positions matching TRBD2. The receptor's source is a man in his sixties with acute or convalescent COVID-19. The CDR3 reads CASSLLAGTLDEQYF. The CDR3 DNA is TGTGCCAGTAGCCTACTAGCGGGAACCCTTGACGAGCAGTACTTC.